The 2 T cell receptor beta chains below come from one sample, sequenced in a study of shared clonotypes between healthy human individuals. CD45RO-negative, CCR7-positively selected cells formed the naive CD8 fraction, excluding terminally differentiated effector memory CD45RA+ cells. Method: immunoSEQ multiplex PCR; TCRdb's copy keeps in-frame clones and lacks some. The data contain more than 2 million clones, around 96% of them singletons. The specimen sequenced was naive CD8+ T cells sorted from blood. The receptor source for this set is a man between 18 and 35 years old in good health.

The V gene is TRBV7-9, the J gene TRBJ1-1; D ambiguous. The V end was cut by 0 bases, the J end by 4 bases, with 9 bases between. This CDR3 has 14 residues. Germline V gene lookup returns CDR1 SEHNR and CDR2 FQNEAQ (reference sequence). The CDR3 protein is CASSLAEGGTEAFF. In nucleotides, the CDR3 is TGTGCCAGCAGCTTAGCGGAGGGAGGCACTGAAGCTTTCTTT.

The rearrangement uses TRBV6-5 and TRBJ2-7; no firm D call. Trimming took off 0 bases at V and 4 bases at J, with 13 bases between the two ends. CDR1 is MNHEY and CDR2 is SVGAGI in the germline V gene. The CDR3 has 15 amino acids. The CDR3 DNA reads as TGTGCCAGCAGTTACTCGGCGGCCGCTTCTTACGAGCAGTACTTC. Translated: CASSYSAAASYEQYF.